These 15 T cell receptor beta chains came from one sample sequenced in a study of blood T cell repertoires in COVID-19. Clones were sequenced by immunoSEQ multiplex PCR, and TCRdb holds only the in-frame ones, with some missing. Among 150,000 to 200,000 clones, more than 65% were seen once, and the ten largest hold 17%. Sequencing used PBMCs or T cells enriched from blood (not recorded which). The origin of the receptors is a woman in her 50s with acute COVID-19.

The rearrangement links TRBV24-1 to TRBJ1-1; the D gene is possibly TRBD1 (5 bases). CDR3 length equals 13 residues. Germline lookup yields CDR1 KGHDR and CDR2 SFDVKD. Trimming took 4 bases from V and 11 from J, leaving 16 bases between them. The CDR3 region is CATSDRGLLGAFF. The CDR3 DNA reads TGTGCCACCAGTGACCGGGGACTCCTGGGGGCTTTCTTT.

The chain links TRBV3-1 (or the pseudogene TRBV3-2) to TRBJ2-7; TRBD1 aligns across 11 bases. The CDR3 covers 14 residues. The V gene's germline CDR1 is LGHDT and CDR2 YNNKEL (reference sequence). J gave up 3 bases and V 6 bases, and 4 bases lay outside the gene matches. CDR3 nucleotide sequence: TGTGCCAGCAGTCCCGGGACAGGGGGCTACGAGCAGTACGTC. Translation: CASSPGTGGYEQYV.

The chain has TRBV19 and TRBJ1-6, with 7 bases identical to TRBD1. With V trimmed by 2 bases and J by 9 bases, 7 bases remained unmatched. The CDR3 is made up of 15 amino acids. CDR1 LNHDA and CDR2 SQIVND come from the germline V gene (reference sequence). CDR3 DNA sequence: TGTGCCAGTAGTATACGTCGGGACAGCTCTTCACCCCTCCACTTT. Translating gives CASSIRRDSSSPLHF.

This clone appeared once. The CDR3 DNA reads as TGTGCCTGGAGTTTGGCAGGGGGCTCGGAAAAACTGTTTTTT. Protein: CAWSLAGGSEKLFF. The chain carries TRBV30 and TRBJ1-4; 8 bases map to TRBD1. Germline CDR1 GTSNPN, CDR2 SVGIG (reference sequence). There are 14 residues in the CDR3. The V gene end was trimmed by 2 bases and the J gene end by 8 bases; junction bases not matched to a gene: 7.

Worth noting for this clone: The sample contains more than one DNA sequence encoding this CDR3. V gene TRBV7-9 combines with J gene TRBJ1-2; D uncertain. The V gene's germline CDR1 is SEHNR and CDR2 FQNEAQ (reference sequence). V lost 1 base and J lost 0, with 9 bases in between. The CDR3 loop spans 15 amino acids. The CDR3 loop reads CASSLEGGPNYGYTF. CDR3 nucleotides: TGTGCCAGCAGCTTAGAGGGAGGGCCTAACTATGGCTACACCTTC.

This clone was detected many times. The chain links TRBV27 to TRBJ1-2; a weak D match, TRBD1 (6 bases). The length of the CDR3 is 15 residues. Trimming took 6 bases from V and 1 from J, leaving 15 bases between them. Per germline, CDR1 MNHEY and CDR2 SMNVEV (reference sequence). The CDR3 sequence is CASSLGRGLNYGYTF. CDR3 bases: TGTGCCAGCAGCTTGGGGCGGGGGCTTAACTATGGCTACACCTTC.

The genes are TRBV7-9 and TRBJ2-3; D remains unclear. This CDR3 has 12 residues. The germline gives CDR1 SEHNR, CDR2 FQNEAQ (reference sequence). Trimming stripped 5 bases from V and 3 bases from J, with 6 bases between. CDR3 nucleotides: TGTGCCAGCAGCGCGCGAACAGATACGCAGTATTTT. Translation gives CASSARTDTQYF.

This clone has just a few counts. The chain links TRBV10-3 to TRBJ2-3; possibly TRBD2 for D (6 bases). The CDR3 has 16 residues. The V end lost 5 bases, the J end lost 0 bases, and 15 bases lay between the germline ends. CDR1 is ENHRY, CDR2 SYGVKD, per germline. The chain's CDR3 is CAISTGRGTSTDTQYF. CDR3 bases: TGTGCCATCAGTACCGGGAGAGGGACTAGCACAGATACGCAGTATTTT.

This clone was counted a few times. V usage is TRBV5-1 and J usage is TRBJ2-2, with 9 bases matching TRBD2. The germline gives CDR1 SGHRS, CDR2 YFSETQ. This CDR3 is built from 16 residues. V trimming: 1 base; J trimming: 4 bases; junction bases outside the gene matches: 5. CDR3 amino acids: CASSLLAGGRTGELFF. DNA of the CDR3: TGCGCCAGCAGCTTGCTCGCGGGGGGGCGCACCGGGGAGCTGTTTTTT.

This clone was detected only a few times. The chain joins TRBV4-2 to TRBJ1-3, with 8 bases matching TRBD1. Germline values: CDR1 LGHNA, CDR2 YNFKEQ. The CDR3 sequence is 17 residues long. V lost 0 bases to trimming and J lost 4 bases; unmatched junction nucleotides: 8. In nucleotides, the CDR3 is TGTGCCAGCAGCCAAGAGGCTTGGCAGGGGGCGGGAAACACCATATATTTT. It encodes CASSQEAWQGAGNTIYF.

The rearrangement joins TRBV5-8 to TRBJ1-3; no definite D call. This CDR3 contains 15 residues. Trimming stripped 4 bases from V and 0 bases from J, with 11 bases between. CDR1 and CDR2 (germline): SGHTS, YDEGEE. CDR3 nucleotide sequence: TGTGCCAGCAGCGTAGACTCTTTCTCTGGAAACACCATATATTTT. It translates to CASSVDSFSGNTIYF.

This chain joins TRBV5-1 and TRBJ2-1, with a possible D match to TRBD1 (7 bases). This CDR3 comprises 15 residues. Between the trimmed V and J ends, which lost 4 bases and 6 bases, there was a span of 17 bases. CDR1 is SGHRS, CDR2 YFSETQ, per germline. The CDR3 loop is CASSLWGDSGNEQFF. DNA of the CDR3: TGCGCCAGCAGCCTGTGGGGGGACAGCGGCAATGAGCAGTTCTTC.

This chain connects TRBV5-4 to TRBJ2-4; D is uncertain. Germline V lookup: CDR1 SGHNT, CDR2 YYREEE (reference sequence). The CDR3 extends over 14 amino acids. Trimming left V 2 bases short and J 2 bases short, with 8 bases between. The CDR3 DNA reads TGTGCCAGCAGCTTCCAGGCCACCAAAAACATTCAGTACTTC. It specifies CASSFQATKNIQYF. The whole variable domain, remainder taken from reference TRBV5-4 and TRBJ2-4, is ETGVTQSPTHLIKTRGQQVTLRCSSQSGHNTVSWYQQALGQGPQFIFQYYREEENGRGNFPPRFSGLQFPNYSSELNVNALELDDSALYLCASSFQATKNIQYFGAGTRLSVL.

This clone turned up a few times. This chain connects TRBV2 to TRBJ2-7; D not resolved. The CDR3 spans 12 residues. Germline-derived CDR1 and CDR2 are SNHLY and FYNNEI. V was pared by 1 base and J by 4 bases, with 5 bases between. This CDR3 is CASSEDRYEQYV. The CDR3 nucleotides are TGTGCCAGCAGTGAAGACCGGTACGAGCAGTACGTC.

DNA for the CDR3: TGTGCCACCAGTGATTTCTCAGGGGGAAACCCTATGGGTGGCTACACCTTC. Encoded protein: CATSDFSGGNPMGGYTF. This rearrangement joins TRBV24-1 to TRBJ1-2; TRBD1 aligns across 7 bases. Germline V CDR1 and CDR2: KGHDR, SFDVKD. The CDR3 is 17 amino acids. Trimming at V came to 1 base and at J to 7 bases, leaving 14 bases not matched to a gene.